This T cell receptor beta chain was sequenced for a study of blood T cell repertoires in COVID-19. Original handling: Researchers report that nucleated cell counts were estimated from reference gene primer amplification. Data came from immunoSEQ multiplex PCR; TCRdb stores just in-frame clones and leaves some out. Clonal size and the V and J genes are those of that table, whereas D and trimming came from the DNA. The repertoire consists of roughly 140,000 clones, with about 88% occurring once and the leading ten covering about 2.1%. Germline V lookup: CDR1 SGHDN, CDR2 FVKESK. Trimming stripped 4 bases from V and 3 bases from J, with 15 bases between. The CDR3 length is 15 residues.

The TCR sequence derives from a human donor in a cohort sampled during active COVID-19. The V gene is TRBV14, the J gene TRBJ1-2; D uncertain. The specimen was peripheral blood. The CDR3 DNA reads as TGTGCCAGCAGCCCAACGGAGTCTATCCACTATGGCTACACCTTC. Residues: CASSPTESIHYGYTF.